A single sample gave rise to the 10 T cell receptor beta chains below, sequenced in a study of blood T cells in healthy people across ages. Sample-barcoded 5' priming and a J-beta primer mix drove a second PCR of roughly 6 to 12 cycles. One entry per CDR3 protein results from TCRdb running MiXCR on the 5' RACE reads. Of under 2,000,000 distinct CDR3 sequences detected, 49% appear once; the ten largest clones hold roughly 2%. The sequenced sample was blood. All receptors come from a woman aged 40 to 50 in good health.

The chain uses TRBV6-5 and TRBJ2-4; a weak D match, TRBD1 (5 bases). CDR1 is MNHEY and CDR2 is SVGAGI in the germline V gene. The CDR3 loop spans 14 amino acids. V lost 5 bases, J lost 7 bases, and 15 bases lay in between. CDR3 sequence reads: CASSTTDQGNIQYF. DNA for the CDR3: TGTGCCAGCAGTACCACAGATCAGGGCAACATTCAGTACTTC.

V is TRBV19 and J is TRBJ1-4; TRBD1 matches 9 bases. CDR3 length: 18 residues. Germline CDR1 LNHDA, CDR2 SQIVND (reference sequence). V lost 1 base to trimming and J lost 5 bases; unmatched junction nucleotides: 11. Here the CDR3 DNA reads TGTGCCAGTAGTATAGTGCCGATCCCGACAGGGGGAAATGAAAAACTGTTTTTT. This codes for CASSIVPIPTGGNEKLFF.

This chain's CDR3 is CASSQVTGADEQYF. CDR3 DNA: TGCGCCAGCAGCCAAGTTACAGGGGCCGACGAGCAGTACTTC. This chain connects TRBV4-3 to TRBJ2-7; 7 bases line up with TRBD1. The V gene end was trimmed by 1 base and the J gene end by 5 bases; junction bases not matched to a gene: 5. CDR3 length: 14 residues. The germline gives CDR1 LGHNA, CDR2 YSLEER.

The V gene is TRBV12-3 or TRBV12-4, the J gene TRBJ1-1; 11 bases are shared with TRBD1. V was pared by 2 bases and J by 1 base, with 9 bases of the junction left unmatched. This CDR3 has 18 residues. The CDR3 sequence is CASSLRGQGGYGNTEAFF. The DNA of the CDR3 is TGTGCCAGCAGTTTAAGGGGACAGGGGGGGTATGGGAACACTGAAGCTTTCTTT.

This clonotype was counted only a few times. This sequence joins TRBV4-3 and TRBJ2-5, with TRBD1 identical over 9 bases. Matching the DNA end better, TRBJ2-7 makes the J call doubtful. The V gene's germline CDR1 is LGHNA and CDR2 YSLEER. The CDR3 is 13 amino acids. As DNA, the CDR3 is TGCGCCAGCAGCCCTCCGGACAGGGGCGAGCAGTACTTC. This gives the protein CASSPPDRGEQYF.

This rearrangement joins TRBV7-2 to TRBJ2-7; 7 nucleotides align to TRBD1. Germline V CDR1 and CDR2: SGHTA, FQGNSA. The CDR3 loop spans 17 amino acids. Germline trimming cut 1 base from V and 0 bases from J; bases unmatched to any gene: 9. The CDR3, as DNA: TGTGCCAGCAGCTTAGGGGGGACAGTTATTCGCTCCTACGAGCAGTACTTC. Translation: CASSLGGTVIRSYEQYF.

This clonotype was observed a few times. The J gene is TRBJ2-3, the V gene TRBV20-1; possibly TRBD1 for D (6 bases). V lost 5 bases, J lost 2 bases, and 11 bases lay in between. CDR3 length: 13 residues. The germline CDR1 and CDR2 sequences are DFQATT and SNEGSKA (reference sequence). The CDR3 protein is CSAQDSPTDTQYF. CDR3 sequence (DNA): TGCAGTGCTCAGGACAGCCCCACAGATACGCAGTATTTT.

This clonotype was seen a few times. This chain connects TRBV29-1 to TRBJ2-3, with no clear D. Looked up from germline, CDR1 is SQVTM and CDR2 is ANQGSEA. The CDR3 has 14 amino acids. Between the trimmed V and J ends, which lost 4 bases and 0 bases, there was a span of 11 bases. The CDR3 protein is CSVVGGFSTDTQYF. The CDR3 nucleotides read TGCAGCGTTGTGGGTGGATTTAGCACAGATACGCAGTATTTT.

The V call is TRBV5-1, the J call TRBJ2-7; D is perhaps TRBD1 or TRBD2 (5 bases each). CDR1 is SGHRS, CDR2 YFSETQ, per germline. This CDR3 has 12 residues. V was pared by 2 bases and J by 6 bases, with 9 bases between. The CDR3 DNA reads TGCGCCAGCAGCTTCCTGGGACCCGAGCAGTACTTC. Amino acid sequence: CASSFLGPEQYF.

V and J are TRBV5-1 and TRBJ2-1; no clear D gene. Germline values: CDR1 SGHRS, CDR2 YFSETQ. The CDR3 consists of 15 residues. V lost 0 bases to trimming and J lost 0 bases, with 7 bases between them. The CDR3 reads CASSLGTRSYNEQFF. The CDR3, as DNA: TGCGCCAGCAGCTTGGGGACCCGCTCCTACAATGAGCAGTTCTTC.